Sequencing of this TCR beta chain was carried out in a study of T cell responses to AZD1222 COVID-19 vaccine. Study-wide results and caveats: Within unmutated variant regions lay the reported targets of nearly half of spike-specific TCRs.

Trimming pared 2 bases from V and 1 base from J, leaving 12 bases between. The CDR3 extends over 16 amino acids. Germline V gene lookup returns CDR1 MNHEY and CDR2 SVGEGT. Sequencing was performed with immunoSEQ multiplex PCR; in TCRdb, only in-frame clones are kept and a portion is missing. The data contain about 140,000 clones, about 86% of them singletons. Turning to this clone: Its antigen is not known.

The sample consisted of peripheral blood, taken on day 0 of AZD1222 vaccination. This receptor was taken from an adult in good health. The rearrangement uses TRBV6-2 or TRBV6-3 and TRBJ1-5; D call uncertain. CDR3 nucleotide sequence: TGTGCCAGCAGTTACATCTCCCAGATAAGCAATCAGCCCCAGCATTTT. As protein: CASSYISQISNQPQHF.